These 14 T cell receptor beta chains came from one sample sequenced in a study of shared clonotypes between healthy human individuals. Generated by immunoSEQ multiplex PCR, the TCRdb table keeps only in-frame clones and is missing some. The top ten hold about 0.42% of the sample, which has some 1,600,000 clones, 98% seen once. Sequencing was carried out using naive CD4+ T cells sorted from blood. The subset is: CD45RA+ positively selected. All receptors derive from a man younger than 45 in good health.

The genes are TRBV30 and TRBJ1-2; TRBD1 matches 11 bases. The CDR3 is 14 residues long. Trimming cost V 0 bases and J 7 bases; bases outside gene matches: 4. Looked up from germline, CDR1 is GTSNPN and CDR2 is SVGIG (reference sequence). For the CDR3, the DNA is TGTGCCTGGAGTGTTGGGACAGGGGGGTTTGGCTACACCTTC. This codes for CAWSVGTGGFGYTF.

V is TRBV15 and J is TRBJ1-1; D is ambiguous. Germline CDR1 LNHNV, CDR2 YYDKDF (reference sequence). V was pared by 1 base and J by 0 bases, with 6 bases between. The CDR3 is 14 amino acids. CDR3 sequence: CATSRGSLNTEAFF. CDR3 nucleotides: TGTGCCACCAGCAGAGGGAGTCTGAACACTGAAGCTTTCTTT.

This chain uses TRBV15 with TRBJ1-5; a possible D gene is TRBD1 (5 bases). Germline CDR1 reads LNHNV; CDR2 reads YYDKDF (reference sequence). The CDR3 covers 14 residues. The ends were cut back, 3 bases at V and 6 bases at J, with 12 bases in the middle. The CDR3 nucleotides are TGTGCCACCAGCAGGCCGGGGGTGGTTCAGCCCCAGCATTTT. Protein product: CATSRPGVVQPQHF. The full variable domain, in which reference TRBV15 and TRBJ1-5 provide the parts outside the CDR3, is DAMVIQNPRYQVTQFGKPVTLSCSQTLNHNVMYWYQQKSSQAPKLLFHYYDKDFNNEADTPDNFQSRRPNTSFCFLDIRSPGLGDTAMYLCATSRPGVVQPQHFGDGTRLSIL.

The gene calls are TRBV27 and TRBJ1-1; D call uncertain. The V end lost 3 bases, the J end lost 2 bases, and 10 bases lay between the germline ends. The germline V gene encodes CDR1 MNHEY and CDR2 SMNVEV (reference sequence). CDR3 length: 14 amino acids. The CDR3 DNA reads as TGTGCCAGCAGTTTCAGGTCAGGAAACACTGAAGCTTTCTTT. Protein: CASSFRSGNTEAFF.

The V gene is TRBV5-5, the J gene TRBJ2-1; D is unresolved. The CDR3 runs 16 residues. Germline assignment: CDR1 SGHKS and CDR2 YYEKEE (reference sequence). V lost 0 bases and J lost 0, with 10 bases in between. CDR3 in DNA: TGTGCCAGCAGCTTGGGTCAGCAGAGCTCCTACAATGAGCAGTTCTTC. As protein: CASSLGQQSSYNEQFF.

As concerns this clone: The same CDR3 is also encoded by other DNA sequences in this sample. V is TRBV6-6 and J is TRBJ2-7, with no clear D. This CDR3 is 12 amino acids long. Trimming left V 3 bases short and J 2 bases short, with 5 bases between. CDR1 MNHNY and CDR2 SVGAGI come from the germline V gene (reference sequence). The CDR3 spells CASSYAAYEQYF. The CDR3 DNA is TGTGCCAGCAGTTATGCGGCCTACGAGCAGTACTTC.

The chain couples TRBV20-1 to TRBJ2-7; D is unclear. There are 11 residues in the CDR3. The V gene's germline CDR1 is DFQATT and CDR2 SNEGSKA (reference sequence). Trimming removed 3 bases from V and 5 bases from J, with 8 bases in between. The CDR3 reads CSASFINEQYF. CDR3 bases: TGCAGTGCTAGTTTTATAAACGAGCAGTACTTC.

This clone is a singleton in its sample. The gene calls are TRBV10-3 and TRBJ2-3; 7 positions match TRBD2. The CDR3 contains 16 residues. CDR1 and CDR2 (germline): ENHRY, SYGVKD. V lost 6 bases to trimming and J lost 0 bases; unmatched junction nucleotides: 9. The CDR3 region has the DNA TGTGCCATCAGGGCTAGCGGTCTAACTAGCACAGATACGCAGTATTTT. Translated: CAIRASGLTSTDTQYF.

This chain uses TRBV7-8 with TRBJ2-1, with D unresolved. V was cut by 5 bases and J by 0 bases, with 14 bases left in between. Per the germline V gene, CDR1 is SGHVS and CDR2 is FQNEAQ. CDR3 length: 16 amino acids. The CDR3 DNA sequence: TGTGCCAGCAGCGCACGACAAACCCGCTCCTACAATGAGCAGTTCTTC. The encoded protein is CASSARQTRSYNEQFF.

The chain uses TRBV5-6 and TRBJ2-3, with D hard to call. The germline V and J ends were trimmed by 2 bases and 0 bases, with 13 bases remaining between them. This CDR3 has 16 amino acids. Germline loops: CDR1 SGHDT, CDR2 YYEEEE. CDR3 region: CASSLSFSRSTDTQYF. The CDR3 region has the DNA TGTGCCAGCAGCTTATCCTTCAGCAGGAGCACAGATACGCAGTATTTT.

V and J are TRBV6-5 and TRBJ2-1, with 10 bases fitting TRBD1. The CDR3 sequence is 15 residues long. Germline CDR1 MNHEY, CDR2 SVGAGI. With 3 bases clipped from V and 15 bases from J, the junction kept 14 bases outside the gene matches. The CDR3 protein is CASSYSTGGEPGPFF. The CDR3 bases are TGTGCCAGCAGTTATTCGACAGGGGGCGAACCGGGACCGTTCTTC.

This sequence joins TRBV6-1 and TRBJ2-1; 9 positions match TRBD2. V lost 6 bases and J lost 4; bases outside the gene matches: 7. Germline loops: CDR1 MNHNS, CDR2 SASEGT. The CDR3 spans 15 residues. The CDR3 spells CASRKTSGEYNEQFF. The CDR3 DNA is TGTGCCAGCAGGAAGACTAGCGGAGAGTACAATGAGCAGTTCTTC.

The CDR3 coding sequence is TGTGCCAGCCGTTTTTTTATTGGCAGGGGTTACGAGCAGTACTTC. It specifies CASRFFIGRGYEQYF. The chain uses TRBV21-1 and TRBJ2-7; the table's D call TRBD1 went unverified against the DNA. TRBV21-1 is given as a pseudogene. CDR3 length equals 15 residues.

The J gene is TRBJ1-3, the V gene TRBV28; 7 bases fit TRBD1. J lost 3 bases, V lost 7 bases, and 6 bases had no gene match. Germline V gene data show CDR1 as MDHEN and CDR2 as SYDVKM. This CDR3 region has 14 residues. The CDR3 DNA is TGTGCCAGCACCTTCAGGGGGGTTGGAAACACCATATATTTT. It codes for CASTFRGVGNTIYF.